Listed here are 26 T cell receptor beta chains from one sample, sequenced in a study of blood T cells in healthy people across ages. Alongside a J-beta primer mix, a sample-barcoded 5' primer served in a second PCR lasting about 7 to 12 cycles. TCRdb fed the 5' RACE reads into MiXCR, producing one record per CDR3 protein. In the table there are about 970,000 distinct CDR3 sequences, about 51% of which are singletons. What was sequenced was blood. All receptors come from a woman aged 60-75 years in good health.

CDR3 coding DNA: TGTGCCAGCAGCCCGGGGACAGGGAAGTTGGCTGGGGCCAACGTCCTGACTTTC. This sequence encodes CASSPGTGKLAGANVLTF. V is TRBV7-9 and J is TRBJ2-6; 9 bases agree with TRBD1. This CDR3 has 18 amino acids. The germline V gene has CDR1 SEHNR and CDR2 FQNEAQ (reference sequence). The J segment lost 2 bases and the V segment lost 5 bases, leaving 10 bases of the junction unmatched.

Of note for this clonotype: One junction end disagrees with the germline gene, perhaps due to a read error. This chain connects TRBV29-1 to TRBJ2-1, with D hard to call. CDR1 is SQVTM, CDR2 ANQGSEA, per germline. This CDR3 is built from 11 residues. CDR3 loop: CSVDNYNERFF. The CDR3 bases are TGCAGCGTTGACAACTACAATGAGCGGTTCTTC.

This clonotype was observed once. The chain has TRBV11-3 and TRBJ2-2; perhaps D is TRBD1 or TRBD2 (5 bases each). The V gene lost 5 bases and the J gene lost 5 bases, with 12 bases spanning the gap. This CDR3 has 14 amino acids. Per the germline V gene, CDR1 is SGHNT and CDR2 is YENEEA. The CDR3 protein is CASSPGRLTGELFF. The CDR3 DNA reads TGTGCCAGCAGCCCGGGACGGCTGACCGGGGAGCTGTTTTTT.

The J gene is TRBJ1-5, the V gene TRBV6-1; D gene ambiguous. Looked up from germline, CDR1 is MNHNS and CDR2 is SASEGT. CDR3 length: 13 amino acids. The V end lost 8 bases, the J end lost 3 bases, and 11 bases lay between the germline ends. The CDR3 loop reads CASRNSYNQPQHF. CDR3 sequence (DNA): TGTGCCAGCCGAAACAGTTACAATCAGCCCCAGCATTTT.

The J gene is TRBJ1-3, the V gene TRBV29-1; TRBD1 agrees at 8 bases. Germline loops: CDR1 SQVTM, CDR2 ANQGSEA. The junction had 3 bases not matched to a gene; V was cut back by 7 bases and J by 4 bases. The CDR3 sequence is 12 residues long. The CDR3 nucleotides read TGCAGCGGACAGGGGTACGGAAACACCATATATTTT. Its protein is CSGQGYGNTIYF.

This clonotype was counted between two and nine times. J is TRBJ2-7 and V is TRBV11-2, with TRBD2 matching over 7 bases. The germline V gene encodes CDR1 SGHAT and CDR2 FQNNGV. This CDR3 is built from 13 residues. The junction had 5 bases not matched to a gene; V was cut back by 6 bases and J by 3 bases. The CDR3 DNA follows: TGTGCCAGCAGTGATCTAGCGGTCTACGAGCAGTACTTC. It encodes CASSDLAVYEQYF.

This clonotype has only a few counts. V gene TRBV5-1 combines with J gene TRBJ2-4; 7 bases agree with TRBD1. The germline CDR1 and CDR2 sequences are SGHRS and YFSETQ. This CDR3 is 14 amino acids long. V shed 2 bases, J shed 5 bases, and the junction held 4 bases outside the gene matches. The CDR3 sequence: CASSLQGQENIQYF. For the CDR3, the DNA is TGCGCCAGCAGCTTACAGGGGCAAGAAAACATTCAGTACTTC.

The V call is TRBV7-6, the J call TRBJ2-3, with D unresolved. V shed 5 bases and J shed 5 bases, with 17 bases lying between them. Germline loops: CDR1 SGHVS, CDR2 FNYEAQ. The CDR3 covers 15 residues. CDR3 loop: CASSESLLGEDTQYF. Written as DNA, the CDR3 is TGTGCCAGCAGCGAGAGTTTGTTAGGCGAAGATACGCAGTATTTT. The full variable domain, its missing parts supplied by reference TRBV7-6 and TRBJ2-3, is GAGVSQSPRYKVTKRGQDVALRCDPISGHVSLYWYRQALGQGPEFLTYFNYEAQQDKSGLPNDRFSAERPEGSISTLTIQRTEQRDSAMYRCASSESLLGEDTQYFGPGTRLTVL.

This clonotype occurred once. CDR3 coding DNA: TGTGCCAGCAAACGGCAGGGGGAAAATTCACCCCTCCACTTT. Encoded protein: CASKRQGENSPLHF. The chain has TRBV25-1 and TRBJ1-6, with TRBD1 identical over 7 bases. V was clipped by 7 bases and J by 7 bases; unmatched bases: 7. The CDR3 covers 14 residues. The V gene's germline CDR1 is MGHDK and CDR2 SYGVNS. The whole variable domain, filled in from reference TRBV25-1 and TRBJ1-6, reads EADIYQTPRYLVIGTGKKITLECSQTMGHDKMYWYQQDPGMELHLIHYSYGVNSTEKGDLSSESTVSRIRTEHFPLTLESARPSHTSQYLCASKRQGENSPLHFGNGTRLTVT.

The chain couples TRBV27 to TRBJ2-7; 9 bases line up with TRBD1. The CDR3 spans 16 residues. V lost 6 bases to trimming and J lost 6 bases; unmatched junction nucleotides: 15. The germline gives CDR1 MNHEY, CDR2 SMNVEV (reference sequence). CDR3: CASRELGQGRNGEQYF. CDR3 DNA sequence: TGTGCCAGCAGGGAATTGGGACAGGGAAGGAACGGCGAGCAGTACTTC.

This chain joins TRBV12-3 or TRBV12-4 and TRBJ2-3; TRBD2 might be the D (5 bases). The V gene lost 6 bases and the J gene lost 2 bases, with 6 bases spanning the gap. The CDR3 has 12 amino acids. This CDR3 is CASRAATDTQYF. CDR3 nucleotides: TGTGCCAGCAGAGCGGCCACAGATACGCAGTATTTT.

This clonotype was seen just once. The chain has TRBV15 and TRBJ2-1; D may be TRBD1 or TRBD2 (5 bases each). The closer fit of TRBJ2-7 to the DNA end suggests the J call may be wrong. The germline V gene encodes CDR1 LNHNV and CDR2 YYDKDF (reference sequence). This CDR3 spans 15 amino acids. CDR3 bases: TGTGCCACCAGCAGAGATTTCGGGGCTAGGAATGAGCAGTACTTC. Protein product: CATSRDFGARNEQYF.

This clonotype is a singleton in its sample. The CDR3 region is CASSRPESGRNSPLHF. CDR3 bases: TGTGCCAGCAGCCGACCGGAGAGCGGGCGAAATTCACCCCTCCACTTT. V is TRBV5-4 and J is TRBJ1-6, with D hard to call. Germline assignment: CDR1 SGHNT and CDR2 YYREEE (reference sequence). The CDR3 is 16 amino acids. V shed 4 bases and J shed 7 bases, with 18 bases lying between them. Supplemented by reference TRBV5-4 and TRBJ1-6, the full variable domain reads ETGVTQSPTHLIKTRGQQVTLRCSSQSGHNTVSWYQQALGQGPQFIFQYYREEENGRGNFPPRFSGLQFPNYSSELNVNALELDDSALYLCASSRPESGRNSPLHFGNGTRLTVT.

J is TRBJ2-7 and V is TRBV12-3 or TRBV12-4; a weak D match, TRBD1 (6 bases). The V end was cut by 2 bases, the J end by 5 bases, with 16 bases between. The CDR3 covers 15 residues. The CDR3 DNA follows: TGTGCCAGCAGTTTACAGGGGCGGCTTAGGCACGAGCAGTACTTC. Translation: CASSLQGRLRHEQYF.

The rearrangement links TRBV12-3 or TRBV12-4 to TRBJ2-7; 7 bases line up with TRBD2. The J segment lost 2 bases and the V segment lost 2 bases, leaving 9 bases of the junction unmatched. The length of the CDR3 is 16 residues. The chain's CDR3 is CASSLFRWTRTYEQYF. The DNA for the CDR3 is TGTGCCAGCAGTTTATTTAGGTGGACTAGAACCTACGAGCAGTACTTC.

The V and J genes are TRBV7-2 and TRBJ2-3, with 7 bases fitting TRBD1. CDR3 size: 14 residues. V shed 1 base, J shed 5 bases, and the junction held 3 bases outside the gene matches. In germline, CDR1 is SGHTA, CDR2 FQGNSA. The CDR3 DNA reads TGTGCCAGCAGCTTAGACAGGGGTGGAGATACGCAGTATTTT. Amino acids: CASSLDRGGDTQYF.

This clonotype was recorded a few times. V and J are TRBV15 and TRBJ2-7; D is perhaps TRBD2 (5 bases). The CDR3 is 12 amino acids. Trimming left V 9 bases short and J 2 bases short, with 11 bases between. CDR1 is LNHNV and CDR2 is YYDKDF in the germline V gene (reference sequence). The CDR3 DNA follows: TGTGCCACGTCGCTCGGGGCCTACGAGCAGTACTTC. Translated, it gives CATSLGAYEQYF. Using reference TRBV15 and TRBJ2-7 for the parts outside the CDR3, the full variable domain is DAMVIQNPRYQVTQFGKPVTLSCSQTLNHNVMYWYQQKSSQAPKLLFHYYDKDFNNEADTPDNFQSRRPNTSFCFLDIRSPGLGDTAMYLCATSLGAYEQYFGPGTRLTVT.

This clonotype appeared once. One end of the junction does not line up with germline, which may come from a read error. The rearrangement links TRBV24-1 to TRBJ2-6; the D is unclear. CDR3 size: 17 residues. Germline assignment: CDR1 KGHDR and CDR2 SFDVKD. The CDR3 spells CVTRNSGDRSGANVLTF. In nucleotides, the CDR3 is TGTGTCACCAGGAATTCAGGCGACCGCTCTGGGGCCAACGTCCTGACTTTC.

The sample holds a few counts of this clonotype. V is TRBV11-1 and J is TRBJ2-5; the match to TRBD1 covers 7 bases. The germline gives CDR1 SGHAT, CDR2 FQDESV (reference sequence). This CDR3 region has 15 residues. Trimming at V came to 4 bases and at J to 2 bases, leaving 7 bases not matched to a gene. This chain's CDR3 is CASSSRQGPQETQYF. CDR3 bases: TGTGCCAGCAGCTCACGACAGGGTCCGCAAGAGACCCAGTACTTC.

The table lists this clonotype with a few counts. The chain couples TRBV29-1 to TRBJ2-6; no definite D call. V dropped 4 bases and J dropped 5 bases, with 12 bases sitting between them. The CDR3 length is 14 residues. CDR1 is SQVTM, CDR2 ANQGSEA, per germline. CDR3 in DNA: TGCAGCGTTGGTCCGGACGGTCGGGCCAACGTCCTGACTTTC. It codes for CSVGPDGRANVLTF.

The chain links TRBV7-2 to TRBJ1-2; D might be TRBD1 (5 bases). Germline V gene data show CDR1 as SGHTA and CDR2 as FQGNSA. This CDR3 comprises 16 residues. The germline V and J ends were trimmed by 1 base and 5 bases, with 17 bases remaining between them. CDR3 bases: TGTGCCAGCAGCTTAGGGTTCGGCAGGGTAACATATGGCTACACCTTC. It encodes CASSLGFGRVTYGYTF. The full variable domain, completed using reference TRBV7-2 and TRBJ1-2, is GAGVSQSPSNKVTEKGKDVELRCDPISGHTALYWYRQSLGQGLEFLIYFQGNSAPDKSGLPSDRFSAERTGGSVSTLTIQRTQQEDSAVYLCASSLGFGRVTYGYTFGSGTRLTVV.

This chain joins TRBV4-1 and TRBJ2-7, with D perhaps being TRBD1 or TRBD2 (5 bases each). The CDR3 contains 14 residues. The germline V and J ends were trimmed by 2 bases and 5 bases, with 13 bases remaining between them. CDR1 is MGHRA and CDR2 is YSYEKL in the germline V gene. The CDR3 DNA reads TGCGCCAGCAGCCAACCCCCGGGGCGTGACGAGCAGTACTTC. It is translated as CASSQPPGRDEQYF.

In its sample, this clonotype was seen once. This may arise from a read error, as a much more abundant clone is one base away. The V gene is TRBV12-3 or TRBV12-4, the J gene TRBJ1-6, with D perhaps TRBD1 (5 bases). Between the trimmed V and J ends, which lost 6 bases and 7 bases, there was a span of 10 bases. The CDR3 loop spans 13 amino acids. The CDR3 here is CASRLTENSPLHF. The CDR3 nucleotides are TGTGCCAGCAGGCTGACAGAGAATTCACCCCTCCACTTT.

In this sample, this clonotype turned up a few times. The chain joins TRBV28 to TRBJ1-5; maybe TRBD1 (5 bases). The CDR3 extends over 15 amino acids. V lost 4 bases to trimming and J lost 0 bases, with 10 bases between them. CDR1 and CDR2 from the germline V gene are MDHEN and SYDVKM. For the CDR3, the DNA is TGTGCCAGCAGTTACGGGGACGCTAGCAATCAGCCCCAGCATTTT. Protein: CASSYGDASNQPQHF.

This clonotype was recorded a few times. The chain is built from TRBV15 and TRBJ2-5, with 10 bases identical to TRBD2. Per the germline V gene, CDR1 is LNHNV and CDR2 is YYDKDF (reference sequence). Unmatched junction bases numbered 5, after V lost 0 bases and J lost 1 base. The CDR3 runs to 17 residues. The CDR3 spells CATSRDETSGFQETQYF. As DNA, the CDR3 is TGTGCCACCAGCAGAGATGAGACTAGCGGGTTCCAAGAGACCCAGTACTTC.

The genes are TRBV11-1 and TRBJ2-7, with TRBD2 identical over 9 bases. The trim removed 6 bases at V and 3 bases at J, leaving 30 bases unmatched. The CDR3 totals 22 residues. The germline gives CDR1 SGHAT, CDR2 FQDESV (reference sequence). Here the CDR3 reads CASRGQEGNHPSGTIPNYEQYF. The CDR3 coding sequence is TGTGCCAGCAGAGGACAGGAGGGGAATCATCCTAGCGGGACAATACCAAACTACGAGCAGTACTTC.